These 2 T cell receptor beta chains were all obtained from the same sample, sequenced in a study of spatial heterogeneity in lung cancer. As to time point: sample taken at primary tumor resection. Extraction of whole RNA from tumor, nontumor lung or frozen PBMC preceded unsorted sequencing. TCRdb passed the 5' RACE reads through MiXCR, listing each CDR3 protein once. Of about 85,000 distinct CDR3 sequences listed, approximately 21% are singletons. Source: PBMCs, taken at surgery. The receptors stem from a male donor with early-stage non-small cell lung cancer.

The rearrangement joins TRBV2 to TRBJ2-1, with TRBD2 matching over 12 bases. Trimming removed 5 bases from V and 12 bases from J; junction bases left unmatched: 5. This CDR3 spans 13 amino acids. Germline V CDR1 and CDR2: SNHLY, FYNNEI. Here the CDR3 DNA reads TGTGCCAGCAGTAGACTAGCGGGAGTACCGCAGTTCTTC. Translated: CASSRLAGVPQFF.

The V and J genes are TRBV20-1 and TRBJ2-3; no definite D call. Germline loops: CDR1 DFQATT, CDR2 SNEGSKA (reference sequence). CDR3 length equals 18 residues. Trimming removed 6 bases at V and 0 bases at J, with 25 bases between. This CDR3 reads CSASDWLRNHASTDTQYF. CDR3 coding DNA: TGCAGTGCCTCAGATTGGTTGCGGAACCACGCTAGCACAGATACGCAGTATTTT.